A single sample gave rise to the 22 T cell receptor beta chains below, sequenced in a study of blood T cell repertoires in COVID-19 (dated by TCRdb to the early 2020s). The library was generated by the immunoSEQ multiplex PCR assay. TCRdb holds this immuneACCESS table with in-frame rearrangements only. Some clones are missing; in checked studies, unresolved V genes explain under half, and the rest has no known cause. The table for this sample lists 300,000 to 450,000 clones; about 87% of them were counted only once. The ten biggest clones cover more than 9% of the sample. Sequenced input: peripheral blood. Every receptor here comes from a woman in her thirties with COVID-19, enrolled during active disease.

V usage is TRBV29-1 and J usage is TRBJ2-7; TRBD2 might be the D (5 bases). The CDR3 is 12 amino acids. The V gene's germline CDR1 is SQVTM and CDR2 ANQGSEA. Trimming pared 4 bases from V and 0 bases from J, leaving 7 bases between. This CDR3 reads CSVGTSSYEQYF. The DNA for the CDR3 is TGCAGCGTTGGGACTTCCTCCTACGAGCAGTACTTC.

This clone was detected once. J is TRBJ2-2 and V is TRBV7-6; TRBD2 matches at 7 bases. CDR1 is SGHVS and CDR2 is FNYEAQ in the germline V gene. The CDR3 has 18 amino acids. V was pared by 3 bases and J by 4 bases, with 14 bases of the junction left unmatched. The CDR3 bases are TGTGCCAGCAGCTTCGTCCCTACTAGCGAACGACTCACCGGGGAGCTGTTTTTT. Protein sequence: CASSFVPTSERLTGELFF. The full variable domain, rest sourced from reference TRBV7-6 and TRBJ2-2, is GAGVSQSPRYKVTKRGQDVALRCDPISGHVSLYWYRQALGQGPEFLTYFNYEAQQDKSGLPNDRFSAERPEGSISTLTIQRTEQRDSAMYRCASSFVPTSERLTGELFFGEGSRLTVL.

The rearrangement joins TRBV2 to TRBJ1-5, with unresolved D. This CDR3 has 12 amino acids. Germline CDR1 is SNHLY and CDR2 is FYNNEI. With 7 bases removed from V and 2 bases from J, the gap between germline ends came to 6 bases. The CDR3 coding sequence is TGTGCCAGCACCCAGGGCAATCAGCCCCAGCATTTT. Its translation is CASTQGNQPQHF.

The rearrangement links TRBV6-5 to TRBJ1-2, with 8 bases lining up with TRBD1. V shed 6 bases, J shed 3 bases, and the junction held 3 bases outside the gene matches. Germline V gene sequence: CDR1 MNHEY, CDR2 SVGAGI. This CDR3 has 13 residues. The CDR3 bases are TGTGCCAGCAGCCCGGACAGGGACTATGGCTACACCTTC. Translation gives CASSPDRDYGYTF.

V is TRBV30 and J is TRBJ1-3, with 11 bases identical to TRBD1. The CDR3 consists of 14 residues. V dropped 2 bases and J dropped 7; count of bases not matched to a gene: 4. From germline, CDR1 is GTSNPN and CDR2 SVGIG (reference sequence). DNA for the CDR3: TGTGCCTGGAGTCTTGGACAGGGGGCGAACACCATATATTTT. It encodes CAWSLGQGANTIYF.

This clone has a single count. DNA of the CDR3: TGTGCCTGGGCAGCGGGGGGTTACAATGAGCAGTTCTTC. Translated, it gives CAWAAGGYNEQFF. This chain links TRBV30 with TRBJ2-1; 9 nucleotides align to TRBD2. There are 13 residues in the CDR3. The junction had 3 bases not matched to a gene; V was cut back by 5 bases and J by 4 bases. Germline lookup yields CDR1 GTSNPN and CDR2 SVGIG (reference sequence).

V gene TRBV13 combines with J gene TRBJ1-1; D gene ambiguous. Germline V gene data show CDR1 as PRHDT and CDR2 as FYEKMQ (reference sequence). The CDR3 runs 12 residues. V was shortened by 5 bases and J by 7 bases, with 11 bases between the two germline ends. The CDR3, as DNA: TGTGCCAGCAGCGTCGGAGGGCTTGAAGCTTTCTTT. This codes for CASSVGGLEAFF.

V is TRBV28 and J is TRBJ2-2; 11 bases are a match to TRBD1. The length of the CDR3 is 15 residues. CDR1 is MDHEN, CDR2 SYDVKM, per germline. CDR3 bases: TGTGGGGCGAGCCGGGACAGGGGGGACACCGGGGAGCTGTTTTTT. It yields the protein CGASRDRGDTGELFF.

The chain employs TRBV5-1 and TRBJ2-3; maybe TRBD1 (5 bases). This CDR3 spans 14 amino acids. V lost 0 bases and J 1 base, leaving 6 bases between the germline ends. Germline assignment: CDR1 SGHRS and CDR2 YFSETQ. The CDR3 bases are TGCGCCAGCAGCTTGGAAGGGGGCACAGATACGCAGTATTTT. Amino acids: CASSLEGGTDTQYF.

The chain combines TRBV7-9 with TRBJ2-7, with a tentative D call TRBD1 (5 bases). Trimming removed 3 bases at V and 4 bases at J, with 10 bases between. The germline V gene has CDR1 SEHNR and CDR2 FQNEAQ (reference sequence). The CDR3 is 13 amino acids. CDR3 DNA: TGTGCCAGCAGCTTGCGAGACAGTTACGAGCAGTACTTC. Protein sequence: CASSLRDSYEQYF.

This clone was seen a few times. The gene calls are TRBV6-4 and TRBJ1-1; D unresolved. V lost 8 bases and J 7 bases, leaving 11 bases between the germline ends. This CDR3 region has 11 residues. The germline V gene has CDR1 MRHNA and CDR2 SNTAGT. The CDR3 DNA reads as TGTGCCAGCGGAAGACACAATGAAGCTTTCTTT. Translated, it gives CASGRHNEAFF.

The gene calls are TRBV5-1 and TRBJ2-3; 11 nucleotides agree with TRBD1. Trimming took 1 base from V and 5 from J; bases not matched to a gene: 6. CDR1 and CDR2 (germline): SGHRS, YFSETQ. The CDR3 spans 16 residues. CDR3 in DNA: TGCGCCAGCAGCTTGTCCGGACAGGGGGCGCGAGATACGCAGTATTTT. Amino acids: CASSLSGQGARDTQYF.

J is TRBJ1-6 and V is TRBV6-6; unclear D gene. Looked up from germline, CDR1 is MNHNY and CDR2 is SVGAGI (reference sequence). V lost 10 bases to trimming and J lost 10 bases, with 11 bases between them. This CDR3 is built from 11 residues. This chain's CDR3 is CATRGQSPLHF. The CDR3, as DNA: TGTGCCACCCGAGGCCAATCACCCCTCCACTTT.

The CDR3 nucleotides are TGTGCCAGCAGAGTCAGGGAACTTCAGCCCCAGCATTTT. Amino acids: CASRVRELQPQHF. V and J are TRBV2 and TRBJ1-5; weak D call: TRBD1 (5 bases). Trimming took 6 bases from V and 6 from J, leaving 12 bases between them. In germline, CDR1 is SNHLY, CDR2 FYNNEI. CDR3 length equals 13 residues.

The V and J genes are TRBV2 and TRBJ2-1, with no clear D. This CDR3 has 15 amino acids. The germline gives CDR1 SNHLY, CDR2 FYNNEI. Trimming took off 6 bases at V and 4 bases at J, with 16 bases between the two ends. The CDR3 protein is CASRPRFLSYNEQFF. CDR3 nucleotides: TGTGCCAGCAGACCTCGGTTCCTTAGTTACAATGAGCAGTTCTTC. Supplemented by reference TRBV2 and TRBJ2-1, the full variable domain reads EPEVTQTPSHQVTQMGQEVILRCVPISNHLYFYWYRQILGQKVEFLVSFYNNEISEKSEIFDDQFSVERPDGSNFTLKIRSTKLEDSAMYFCASRPRFLSYNEQFFGPGTRLTVL.

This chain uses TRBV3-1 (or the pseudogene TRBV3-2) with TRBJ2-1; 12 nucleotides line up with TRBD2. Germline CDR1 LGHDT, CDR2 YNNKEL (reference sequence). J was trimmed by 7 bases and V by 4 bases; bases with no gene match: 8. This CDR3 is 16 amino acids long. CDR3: CASSLGLAGSRNEQFF. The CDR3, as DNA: TGTGCCAGCAGCCTTGGACTAGCGGGATCAAGGAATGAGCAGTTCTTC.

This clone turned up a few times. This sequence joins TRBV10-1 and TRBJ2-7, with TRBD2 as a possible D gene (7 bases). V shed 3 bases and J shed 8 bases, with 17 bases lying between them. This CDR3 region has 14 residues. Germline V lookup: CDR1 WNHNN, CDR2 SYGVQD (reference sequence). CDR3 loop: CASSDGTTGKKQYF. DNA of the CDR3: TGCGCCAGCAGTGACGGGACTACAGGGAAAAAGCAGTACTTC.

The CDR3 region is CASSLGWASGTGELFF. The CDR3, as DNA: TGTGCCAGCAGCTTAGGGTGGGCTAGCGGGACCGGGGAGCTGTTTTTT. The V call is TRBV7-8, the J call TRBJ2-2; 8 positions agree with TRBD2. The germline gives CDR1 SGHVS, CDR2 FQNEAQ. The CDR3 has 16 residues. V trimming: 1 base; J trimming: 5 bases; junction bases outside the gene matches: 6.

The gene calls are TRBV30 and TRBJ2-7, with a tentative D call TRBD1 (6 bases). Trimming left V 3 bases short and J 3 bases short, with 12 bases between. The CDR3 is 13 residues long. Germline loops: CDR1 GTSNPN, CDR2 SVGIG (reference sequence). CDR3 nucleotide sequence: TGTGCCTGGAGGAAAGGACAGAACTACGAGCAGTACTTC. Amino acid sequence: CAWRKGQNYEQYF.

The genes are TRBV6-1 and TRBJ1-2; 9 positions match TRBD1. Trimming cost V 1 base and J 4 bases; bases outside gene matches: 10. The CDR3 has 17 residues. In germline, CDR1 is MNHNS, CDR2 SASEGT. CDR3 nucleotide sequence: TGTGCCAGCAGTGAAGTACCACAGGGGGCGCGCGGCTATGGCTACACCTTC. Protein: CASSEVPQGARGYGYTF.

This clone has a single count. The CDR3 nucleotides read TGCGCCAGCAGCCATGACACGAGTACTAGCGGGAGTGGGGAGACCCAGTACTTC. It is translated as CASSHDTSTSGSGETQYF. This chain links TRBV5-1 with TRBJ2-5; 11 nucleotides line up with TRBD2. The CDR3 runs to 18 residues. Germline trimming cut 4 bases from V and 5 bases from J; bases unmatched to any gene: 16. Germline CDR1 is SGHRS and CDR2 is YFSETQ.

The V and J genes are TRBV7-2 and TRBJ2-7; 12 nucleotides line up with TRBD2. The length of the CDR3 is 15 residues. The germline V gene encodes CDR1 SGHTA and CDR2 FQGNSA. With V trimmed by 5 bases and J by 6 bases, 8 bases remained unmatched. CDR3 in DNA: TGTGCCAGCAGCATTGCTAGCGGGAGGGCCGGCGAGCAGTACTTC. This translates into CASSIASGRAGEQYF.